The 21 T cell receptor beta chains listed next were all sequenced from one sample in a study of vaccination effects on CD4 cells after COVID-19 (dated by TCRdb to 2022 to 2024). Libraries were built with the immunoSEQ multiplex PCR assay. TCRdb obtained this table from immuneACCESS and retained in-frame rearrangements with V and J assigned. These tables miss some clones; where compared with another copy, unresolved V genes account for less than half of the shortfall, and the remainder is unexplained. The sample profile shows tens of thousands of clones; around 72% of them were found once. The ten largest account for 4% of the sample. Which antigens these TCRs recognize remains unknown. The ViraFEST assay stimulated PBMC with viral peptide pools and then used TCR sequencing to identify antigen-specific CD4+ T cell clonotypes by expansion. After more than 9 days of culture, CD4+ T cells were isolated with the EasySep CD4+ T cell isolation kit. Healthy vaccine recipients had no prior SARS-CoV-2 infection, confirmed by negative nucleocapsid antibodies before and after vaccination.

Here the sequenced sample was CD4+ T cells from PBMCs cultured with HCoV-OC43 spike peptides, taken before COVID-19 vaccination. The cell subset or site label for this specimen denotes: HCoV-OC43 spike overlapping peptide pool stimulation. These receptors were obtained from a human donor who received a COVID-19 vaccine.

The chain has TRBV3-1 (or the pseudogene TRBV3-2) and TRBJ2-2; D not certain. The V and J ends lost 1 base and 7 bases respectively, with 7 bases between them. The CDR3 spans 13 residues. Germline lookup yields CDR1 LGHDT and CDR2 YNNKEL (reference sequence). The DNA of the CDR3 is TGTGCCAGCAGCCAAGCGGCTATCGGGGAGCTGTTTTTT. Its protein product is CASSQAAIGELFF.

The chain couples TRBV5-1 to TRBJ2-7; possibly TRBD1 for D (5 bases). CDR1 and CDR2 from the germline V gene are SGHRS and YFSETQ. CDR3 size: 15 residues. The germline V and J ends were trimmed by 1 base and 0 bases, with 11 bases remaining between them. The DNA for the CDR3 is TGCGCCAGCAGCTTGTCAGGGCCAAGCTCCTACGAGCAGTACGTC. Translation: CASSLSGPSSYEQYV.

The J gene is TRBJ2-6, the V gene TRBV19; the D is unclear. Trimming removed 3 bases from V and 0 bases from J, with 9 bases in between. The CDR3 covers 16 residues. The germline V gene has CDR1 LNHDA and CDR2 SQIVND (reference sequence). CDR3 residues: CASSIPRHSGANVLTF. The DNA of the CDR3 is TGTGCCAGTAGTATCCCAAGGCACTCTGGGGCCAACGTCCTGACTTTC.

V usage is TRBV5-1 and J usage is TRBJ1-3, with D uncertain. Between the trimmed V and J ends, which lost 4 bases and 4 bases, there was a span of 18 bases. Germline V CDR1 and CDR2: SGHRS, YFSETQ. The CDR3 contains 16 residues. CDR3 nucleotides: TGCGCCAGCAGCCTCACCCCCTTGCGGACCGGAAACACCATATATTTT. This translates into CASSLTPLRTGNTIYF.

V usage is TRBV6-1 and J usage is TRBJ1-2; D may be TRBD1 (5 bases). Between the trimmed V and J ends, which lost 0 bases and 5 bases, there was a span of 19 bases. Germline lookup yields CDR1 MNHNS and CDR2 SASEGT. The CDR3 runs 17 residues. CDR3 nucleotide sequence: TGTGCCAGCAGTGAAGCGCTTCGGGGGGGAGGACCGTATGGCTACACCTTC. This gives the protein CASSEALRGGGPYGYTF.

The rearrangement links TRBV4-3 to TRBJ2-2, with D possibly being TRBD1 or TRBD2 (6 bases each). The germline CDR1 and CDR2 sequences are LGHNA and YSLEER. The CDR3 is made up of 15 amino acids. V was trimmed by 1 base and J by 6 bases, leaving 12 bases between them. The CDR3 DNA follows: TGCGCCAGCAGCCAAGGAGGGGGGTATCCCGGGGAGCTGTTTTTT. This encodes CASSQGGGYPGELFF.

This chain connects TRBV5-5 to TRBJ2-3, with no clear D. Germline loops: CDR1 SGHKS, CDR2 YYEKEE (reference sequence). CDR3 size: 15 residues. The V gene lost 0 bases and the J gene lost 3 bases, with 11 bases spanning the gap. DNA of the CDR3: TGTGCCAGCAGCTTGGGCACCCTGGGGACAGATACGCAGTATTTT. Its protein is CASSLGTLGTDTQYF.

This chain joins TRBV9 and TRBJ2-3; D not certain. The CDR3 extends over 12 amino acids. V was clipped by 4 bases and J by 5 bases, with 8 bases between them. Germline V lookup: CDR1 SGDLS, CDR2 YYNGEE. CDR3: CASSWKGDTQYF. DNA for the CDR3: TGTGCCAGCAGCTGGAAGGGAGATACGCAGTATTTT.

This chain links TRBV5-6 with TRBJ2-3, with D tentatively TRBD2 (5 bases). Germline CDR1 is SGHDT and CDR2 is YYEEEE. CDR3 length: 14 amino acids. The V gene lost 5 bases and the J gene lost 0 bases, with 10 bases spanning the gap. The DNA of the CDR3 is TGTGCCAGCAGGGATAGAGGGAGCACAGATACGCAGTATTTT. It specifies CASRDRGSTDTQYF.

CDR3 in DNA: TGTGCCAGCAGCCTAACGACGGTTAGCACAGATACGCAGTATTTT. As protein: CASSLTTVSTDTQYF. The rearrangement uses TRBV9 and TRBJ2-3, with D hard to call. Germline loops: CDR1 SGDLS, CDR2 YYNGEE. Trimming removed 4 bases from V and 0 bases from J, with 12 bases in between. The CDR3 is 15 amino acids.

This chain links TRBV19 with TRBJ1-5; 7 bases are a match to TRBD1. The J segment lost 7 bases and the V segment lost 1 base, leaving 7 bases of the junction unmatched. This CDR3 spans 15 amino acids. Germline V gives CDR1 LNHDA, CDR2 SQIVND (reference sequence). The CDR3 spells CASSIVFVGGQPQHF. CDR3 DNA: TGTGCCAGTAGTATAGTTTTTGTAGGGGGCCAGCCCCAGCATTTT.

This clone was seen a few times. The chain uses TRBV7-9 and TRBJ1-1; D gene ambiguous. V was pared by 0 bases and J by 1 base, with 6 bases between. This CDR3 region has 14 residues. The germline CDR1 and CDR2 sequences are SEHNR and FQNEAQ (reference sequence). CDR3 DNA: TGTGCCAGCAGCTTAGCGGGGTCGAACACTGAAGCTTTCTTT. Amino acid sequence: CASSLAGSNTEAFF.

V gene TRBV7-9 combines with J gene TRBJ2-2; no definite D call. The CDR3 has 14 amino acids. Trimming removed 0 bases from V and 5 bases from J, with 7 bases in between. Germline V gene sequence: CDR1 SEHNR, CDR2 FQNEAQ (reference sequence). CDR3 DNA: TGTGCCAGCAGCTTAGCGGCTGTAACCGGGGAGCTGTTTTTT. Protein sequence: CASSLAAVTGELFF.

The chain joins TRBV19 to TRBJ1-5; D call uncertain. The CDR3 length is 16 residues. The V gene lost 4 bases and the J gene lost 4 bases, with 17 bases spanning the gap. Germline CDR1 LNHDA, CDR2 SQIVND (reference sequence). Here the CDR3 reads CASSKAVSFGNQPQHF. The CDR3 DNA reads TGTGCCAGTAGTAAAGCTGTCAGTTTCGGAAATCAGCCCCAGCATTTT.

The chain joins TRBV6-5 to TRBJ1-3; possibly TRBD1 for D (6 bases). There are 15 residues in the CDR3. V was cut by 8 bases and J by 4 bases, with 18 bases left in between. From germline, CDR1 is MNHEY and CDR2 SVGAGI. The chain's CDR3 is CASSSAGADGNTIYF. Here the CDR3 DNA reads TGTGCCAGCTCCAGCGCAGGGGCCGACGGAAACACCATATATTTT.

The rearrangement uses TRBV5-6 and TRBJ2-5, with D possibly being TRBD1 (5 bases). Trimming left V 0 bases short and J 4 bases short, with 10 bases between. Germline CDR1 SGHDT, CDR2 YYEEEE. The CDR3 sequence is 14 residues long. The CDR3 here is CASSLARTTETQYF. The CDR3 coding sequence is TGTGCCAGCAGCTTGGCGCGGACAACAGAGACCCAGTACTTC.

The chain has TRBV29-1 and TRBJ2-2; 8 nucleotides match TRBD1. The CDR3 is 13 amino acids. CDR1 and CDR2 from the germline V gene are SQVTM and ANQGSEA. V dropped 6 bases and J dropped 5; count of bases not matched to a gene: 5. In DNA form, the CDR3 reads TGCAGCGTCACAGGGGGATGGACCGGGGAGCTGTTTTTT. As protein: CSVTGGWTGELFF.

The chain is built from TRBV21-1 and TRBJ1-3; the DNA was not used to check the table's D call, TRBD1. TRBV21-1 is a recognized pseudogene. CDR3 length: 16 residues. The CDR3 DNA is TGTGCCAGCAGCAAATATCTTTATGGGCACGGAAACACCATATATTTT. This codes for CASSKYLYGHGNTIYF.

This clone was detected only once. The chain recombines TRBV24-1 with TRBJ2-4; 7 nucleotides align to TRBD1. Germline V CDR1 and CDR2: KGHDR, SFDVKD. This CDR3 is 15 amino acids long. Unmatched junction bases numbered 8, after V lost 9 bases and J lost 1 base. The CDR3 DNA is TGTGCCACCGAGGGGAAGGGGGCCGCCAAAAACATTCAGTACTTC. Its protein is CATEGKGAAKNIQYF.

This clone has a handful of counts. V gene TRBV3-1 (or the pseudogene TRBV3-2) combines with J gene TRBJ1-5; no clear D. The V gene lost 0 bases and the J gene lost 7 bases, with 16 bases spanning the gap. This CDR3 is 16 amino acids long. CDR1 LGHDT and CDR2 YNNKEL come from the germline V gene (reference sequence). CDR3 in amino acids: CASSQDRPGVSQPQHF. In nucleotides, the CDR3 is TGTGCCAGCAGCCAAGATCGTCCCGGGGTTTCCCAGCCCCAGCATTTT.

There are a few counts of this clone. The V gene is TRBV6-5, the J gene TRBJ1-1; no clear D. This CDR3 has 12 amino acids. Trimming removed 6 bases from V and 7 bases from J, with 12 bases in between. Germline CDR1 is MNHEY and CDR2 is SVGAGI. The CDR3 nucleotides are TGTGCCAGCAGGGGCCTAATGCTTGAAGCTTTCTTT. It translates to CASRGLMLEAFF.